The entry below describes one T cell receptor (beta chain). This sample was taken from a study of blood T cell repertoires in COVID-19. Background on the study: From the United States, Italy and Spain came samples of acute and convalescent COVID-19. PBMCs, B-cell-depleted T cells, or T cells were the source of the cDNA or gDNA that made up the material.

Profiling relied on immunoSEQ multiplex PCR, and the TCRdb table lists in-frame clones only, not all of them. The data contain 70,000 to 100,000 clones, around 88% of them singletons. This CDR3 region has 15 residues. The germline V gene has CDR1 SGHTA and CDR2 FQGNSA. Trimming removed 2 bases from V and 5 bases from J, with 13 bases in between. Sample: peripheral blood. The sequence was obtained from a woman aged 55-75 years with COVID-19, enrolled during active disease. The rearrangement links TRBV7-2 to TRBJ1-3, with D possibly being TRBD1 (5 bases). CDR3 nucleotides: TGTGCCAGCAGCTTAAGTGGACAACCTAGAAACACCATATATTTT. Protein: CASSLSGQPRNTIYF.